The clone carrying this T cell receptor beta chain was counted many times. The antigen is not known. All sequencing subjects had displayed CD8+CD57+ cell expansion on flow cytometry. Every patient had severe acquired aplastic anemia. Using genomic DNA as the template, TCR beta VDJ and CDR3 profiling was carried out. One entry per CDR3 protein results from TCRdb running MiXCR on the reads. The sample holds around 120,000 distinct CDR3 sequences, roughly 40% seen once. The sample comes from a study of CD8+CD57+ T cells in acquired aplastic anemia. Looking at the study overall: Sorted cells (CD4+ and CD8+) yielded DNA amounts that averaged about 3.4 ug. Study-level results: Patients and healthy controls showed no significant CD8+ Simpson's diversity difference.

The sequencing sample was made of sorted CD4+, CD8+, or CD8+CD57+ T cells (not recorded which) from PBMCs. This clonotype originated in a human donor with aplastic anemia.

CDR3 sequence: CASRGSGANVLTF. Here the CDR3 DNA reads TGTGCCAGCCGGGGCTCTGGGGCCAACGTCCTGACTTTC. The chain employs TRBV7-9 and TRBJ2-6; the D gene is possibly TRBD2 (5 bases). V was pared by 8 bases and J by 0 bases, with 5 bases between. The CDR3 runs 13 residues. Germline CDR1 and CDR2: SEHNR and FQNEAQ (reference sequence).